The clone carrying this T cell receptor beta chain was observed a handful of times. The data were obtained in a study of T cells in Graves' hyperthyroidism and ophthalmopathy. The hyperthyroidism patients had all been newly diagnosed, and their disease duration was under 2 months. Their ages ranged from 18 to 65 years. Researchers barred patients who had uncontrolled infection, other autoimmune disease, pregnancy or lactation. A roughly 9.7 ml volume of fresh peripheral blood provided the PBMCs. The source material, RNA transcripts, was used to amplify TCR beta CDR3 regions. With the HTBI primer set, the TCR CDR3 went through a first round of RT-PCR. Via MiXCR, TCRdb re-called the multiplex PCR reads, giving one row per CDR3 protein. In the table there are more than 650,000 distinct CDR3 sequences, roughly 15% of which are singletons. With 7 bases clipped from V and 4 bases from J, the junction kept 10 bases outside the gene matches. The CDR3 length is 15 residues. The germline CDR1 and CDR2 sequences are MNHNS and SASEGT.

This TCR derives from a woman aged 18-29 years with Graves' hyperthyroidism. V and J are TRBV6-1 and TRBJ2-1; 7 nucleotides match TRBD2. Material for sequencing was blood. CDR3: CASTGPSGIYNEQFF. CDR3 DNA sequence: TGTGCCAGCACCGGGCCTAGCGGTATATACAATGAGCAGTTCTTC.